This T cell receptor (beta chain) was profiled in a study of T cells in Graves' hyperthyroidism and ophthalmopathy. Overall study context: Blood was drawn when the patient was first diagnosed and still untreated.

This clonotype was detected ten times or more. The V and J ends lost 6 bases and 8 bases, in that order; junction bases with no gene match: 5. Germline V gene sequence: CDR1 SNHLY, CDR2 FYNNEI. The length of the CDR3 is 13 residues. Uncontrolled infections, other autoimmune diseases, pregnancy or lactation led to exclusion of patients. Amplification of TCR beta CDR3 regions was performed using RNA transcripts as template. HTBI primers were used for first-round RT-PCR of the TCR CDR3. Via MiXCR, TCRdb re-called the multiplex PCR reads, giving one row per CDR3 protein. The sample contains around 340,000 distinct CDR3 sequences, about a sixth of which appear only once.

The chain couples TRBV2 to TRBJ2-1; 9 bases are shared with TRBD2. The clonotype was recovered from a woman in her 30s with Graves' hyperthyroidism that later progressed to Graves' ophthalmopathy. The specimen was blood. CDR3 amino acids: CASSVGLADEQFF. The CDR3 DNA is TGTGCCAGCAGCGTGGGACTAGCCGATGAGCAGTTCTTC.